This T cell receptor beta chain was sequenced for a study of blood T cell repertoires in COVID-19. The overall study: Researchers got acute and convalescent COVID-19 samples from the United States, Italy and Spain. From T cells, B-cell-depleted T cells, or PBMCs came the material, which was cDNA or gDNA.

After removal of 1 base from V and 5 bases from J, the junction contained 3 bases not matched to a gene. Germline assignment: CDR1 MNHNY and CDR2 SVGAGI (reference sequence). The CDR3 has 15 residues. Original analysis: From reference gene primer amplification, estimates of nucleated cell counts were derived. Sequencing used immunoSEQ multiplex PCR; TCRdb keeps in-frame clones, though not all of them. The DNA gave D and trimming, while V, J and clone size come from that table. The sample contains 140,000 to 150,000 clones, 80% to 90% of which appear only once. Material: peripheral blood. The receptor was isolated from a human donor with acute or convalescent COVID-19. The donor label of this sample is uncertain. The genes are TRBV6-6 and TRBJ1-5; 9 bases align to TRBD1. Here the CDR3 DNA reads TGTGCCAGCAGTTACTTGGACAGGGGCTATCAGCCCCAGCATTTT. This encodes CASSYLDRGYQPQHF.